These 13 T cell receptor beta chains originate from one sample sequenced in a study of vaccination and CD4 T cells after COVID-19. CD4+ T cells that had been cultured provided DNA sequenced with the Oncomine TCR Beta short-read assay. One entry per CDR3 protein, called by TCRdb with MiXCR from the PCR reads. The sample includes around 13,000 distinct CDR3 sequences, around a fifth of them seen just once. Treatment reported: approximately nine-day PBMC culture with coronavirus spike peptide pools or control peptides (ViraFEST assay). The antigens these receptors bind are not known. Sequenced material: cultured CD4+ T cells from blood. These receptors were taken from a human donor with COVID-19.

This chain links TRBV9 with TRBJ1-1; 9 nucleotides match TRBD1. Germline CDR1 and CDR2: SGDLS and YYNGEE. With V trimmed by 0 bases and J by 4 bases, 7 bases remained unmatched. This CDR3 has 16 residues. This chain's CDR3 is CASSVVDRGSGTEAFF. CDR3 DNA sequence: TGTGCCAGCAGCGTAGTTGACAGGGGGTCCGGCACTGAAGCTTTCTTT.

Concerning this clonotype itself: A read error may produce the germline difference seen at one junction end. The V and J genes are TRBV4-1 and TRBJ1-1; a possible D gene is TRBD1 (5 bases). Germline V gene sequence: CDR1 MGHRA, CDR2 YSYEKL. The CDR3 is 15 amino acids. DNA for the CDR3: TGCGCCAGCAGCCCAATAGGGGCCTGGCGACGTTTCGCTTTCTTC. Its protein is CASSPIGAWRRFAFF.

The rearrangement links TRBV6-5 to TRBJ1-6; 7 nucleotides align to TRBD1. Germline CDR1 reads MNHEY; CDR2 reads SVGAGI. CDR3 size: 19 residues. V trimming: 4 bases; J trimming: 5 bases; junction bases outside the gene matches: 17. The CDR3: CASSSGRGSGAGHNSPLHF. Here the CDR3 DNA reads TGTGCCAGCAGTTCAGGCAGGGGGTCGGGGGCCGGCCATAATTCACCCCTCCACTTT.

Worth noting for this clonotype: One junction end does not reproduce the germline sequence, and a read error may be involved. The chain joins TRBV6-1 to TRBJ1-2; maybe TRBD1 (6 bases). The CDR3 extends over 12 amino acids. Germline-derived CDR1 and CDR2 are MNHNS and SASEGT. CDR3 sequence: CTSTGGNYGYTF. CDR3 nucleotides: TGTACCAGCACCGGGGGCAACTATGGCTACACCTTC.

This chain joins TRBV5-1 and TRBJ2-2, with 7 bases matching TRBD1. V shed 6 bases, J shed 2 bases, and the junction held 4 bases outside the gene matches. This CDR3 is built from 14 residues. Germline V gene data show CDR1 as SGHRS and CDR2 as YFSETQ. DNA of the CDR3: TGCGCCAGCAACAGGGGCACTAACACCGGGGAGCTGTTTTTT. Amino acid sequence: CASNRGTNTGELFF.

This clonotype is medium-sized (0.01 to 0.1%) within its sample. The chain recombines TRBV24-1 with TRBJ2-2; D is unresolved. V lost 5 bases, J lost 0 bases, and 3 bases lay in between. Germline V gene data show CDR1 as KGHDR and CDR2 as SFDVKD. CDR3 size: 13 residues. As DNA, the CDR3 is TGTGCCACCAGTGCAACGAACACCGGGGAGCTGTTTTTT. The encoded protein is CATSATNTGELFF.

This clonotype has just a few counts. V gene TRBV20-1 combines with J gene TRBJ2-5; D possibly corresponds to TRBD1 (6 bases). Looked up from germline, CDR1 is DFQATT and CDR2 is SNEGSKA (reference sequence). The CDR3 runs 16 residues. The V end was cut by 0 bases, the J end by 0 bases, with 14 bases between. CDR3 DNA sequence: TGCAGTGCTAGAGATCTGACAGGAGGAAACCAAGAGACCCAGTACTTC. Translating it yields CSARDLTGGNQETQYF.

Sample share makes this clonotype medium-sized. The rearrangement links TRBV12-3 or TRBV12-4 to TRBJ1-6; 11 bases fit TRBD1. Trimming removed 4 bases from V and 9 bases from J; junction bases left unmatched: 5. The CDR3 is made up of 15 amino acids. This CDR3 reads CASSSGTGGSSPLHF. In nucleotides, the CDR3 is TGTGCCAGCAGTTCGGGGACAGGGGGAAGTTCACCCCTCCACTTT.

This clonotype was seen a few times. This chain links TRBV7-2 with TRBJ2-4; TRBD1 matches 9 bases. Unmatched junction bases numbered 13, after V lost 5 bases and J lost 2 bases. The CDR3 spans 18 residues. Per germline, CDR1 SGHTA and CDR2 FQGNSA. DNA for the CDR3: TGTGCCAGCAGCGACGGGACAGGGTTGGGTGTAACCAAAAACATTCAGTACTTC. It yields the protein CASSDGTGLGVTKNIQYF.

The chain recombines TRBV19 with TRBJ1-1, with 7 bases matching TRBD1. V lost 5 bases, J lost 1 base, and 13 bases stayed unmatched. Germline CDR1 reads LNHDA; CDR2 reads SQIVND (reference sequence). The CDR3 runs 17 residues. CDR3: CASSPRDRFRKNTEAFF. The CDR3 nucleotides are TGTGCCAGTAGTCCCCGGGACAGATTTAGAAAGAACACTGAAGCTTTCTTT.

The chain combines TRBV9 with TRBJ2-3; D uncertain. Looked up from germline, CDR1 is SGDLS and CDR2 is YYNGEE. The length of the CDR3 is 13 residues. V was shortened by 4 bases and J by 4 bases, with 10 bases between the two germline ends. Written as DNA, the CDR3 is TGTGCCAGCAGCCTCGGGCCCCCAGATACGCAGTATTTT. This sequence encodes CASSLGPPDTQYF. Based on the CDR3 plus reference TRBV9 and TRBJ2-3, the full variable domain is DSGVTQTPKHLITATGQRVTLRCSPRSGDLSVYWYQQSLDQGLQFLIQYYNGEERAKGNILERFSAQQFPDLHSELNLSSLELGDSALYFCASSLGPPDTQYFGPGTRLTVL.

This chain links TRBV7-3 with TRBJ2-1; 9 bases line up with TRBD2. CDR1 SGHTA and CDR2 FQGTGA come from the germline V gene. The ends lost 8 bases at V and 5 bases at J; junction bases unmatched: 7. CDR3 size: 14 residues. DNA of the CDR3: TGTGCCAGCGCGGGGGGGGGCCGTAACAATGAGCAGTTCTTC. Translated: CASAGGGRNNEQFF.

On this clonotype itself: This may stem from a read error, because a much larger clone lies one nucleotide away. The chain couples TRBV15 to TRBJ1-5; maybe TRBD1 (5 bases). CDR3 size: 15 residues. Per germline, CDR1 LNHNV and CDR2 YYDKDF (reference sequence). As DNA, the CDR3 is TGTGCCACCAGCAGAGTTCAGGGAGGGAATCAGCCCCGGCATTTT. It is translated as CATSRVQGGNQPRHF.